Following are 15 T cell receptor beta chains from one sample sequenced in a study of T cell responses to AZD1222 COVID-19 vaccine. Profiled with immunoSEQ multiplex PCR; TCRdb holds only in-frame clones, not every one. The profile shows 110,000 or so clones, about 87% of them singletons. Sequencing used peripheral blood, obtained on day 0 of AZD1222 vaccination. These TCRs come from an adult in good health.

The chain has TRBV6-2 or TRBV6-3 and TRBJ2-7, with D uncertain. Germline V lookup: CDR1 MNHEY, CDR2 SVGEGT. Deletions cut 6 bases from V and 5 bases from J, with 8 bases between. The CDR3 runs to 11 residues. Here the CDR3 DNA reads TGTGCCAGCAGCTTGTATGACGAGCAGTACTTC. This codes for CASSLYDEQYF.

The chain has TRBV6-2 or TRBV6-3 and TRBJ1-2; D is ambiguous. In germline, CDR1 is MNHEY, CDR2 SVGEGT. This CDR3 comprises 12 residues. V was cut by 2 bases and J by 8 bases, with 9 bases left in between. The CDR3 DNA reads TGTGCCAGCAGTTACGAAGGGAAAGGCTACACCTTC. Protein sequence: CASSYEGKGYTF.

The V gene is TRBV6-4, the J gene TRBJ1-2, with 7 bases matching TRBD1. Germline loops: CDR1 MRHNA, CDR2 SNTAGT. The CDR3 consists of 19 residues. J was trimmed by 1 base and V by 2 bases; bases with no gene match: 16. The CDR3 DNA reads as TGTGCCAGCAGTGACCCGAACCGGGACAGAGACTTCCATAACTATGGCTACACCTTC. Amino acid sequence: CASSDPNRDRDFHNYGYTF.

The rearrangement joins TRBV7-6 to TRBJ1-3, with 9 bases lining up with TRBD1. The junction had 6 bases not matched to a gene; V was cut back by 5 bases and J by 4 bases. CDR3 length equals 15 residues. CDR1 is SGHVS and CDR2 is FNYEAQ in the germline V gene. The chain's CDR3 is CASSTTGGSGNTIYF. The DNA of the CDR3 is TGTGCCAGCAGCACTACAGGGGGCAGCGGAAACACCATATATTTT.

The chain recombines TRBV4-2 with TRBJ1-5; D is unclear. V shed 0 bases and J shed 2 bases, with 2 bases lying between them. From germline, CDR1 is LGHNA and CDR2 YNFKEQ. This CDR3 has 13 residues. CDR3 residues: CASSQERNQPQHF. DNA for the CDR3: TGTGCCAGCAGCCAAGAACGCAATCAGCCCCAGCATTTT.

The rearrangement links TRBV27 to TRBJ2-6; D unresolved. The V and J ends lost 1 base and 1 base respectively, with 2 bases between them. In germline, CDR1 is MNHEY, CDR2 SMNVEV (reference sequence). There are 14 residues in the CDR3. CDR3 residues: CASSLWSGANVLTF. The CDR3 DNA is TGTGCCAGCAGTTTATGGTCTGGGGCCAACGTCCTGACTTTC.

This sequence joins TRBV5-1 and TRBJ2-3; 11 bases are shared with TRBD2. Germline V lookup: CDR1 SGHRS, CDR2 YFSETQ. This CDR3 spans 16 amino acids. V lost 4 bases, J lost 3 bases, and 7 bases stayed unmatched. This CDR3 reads CASSLKLAGETDTQYF. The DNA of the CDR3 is TGCGCCAGCAGCCTAAAACTAGCGGGAGAGACAGATACGCAGTATTTT.

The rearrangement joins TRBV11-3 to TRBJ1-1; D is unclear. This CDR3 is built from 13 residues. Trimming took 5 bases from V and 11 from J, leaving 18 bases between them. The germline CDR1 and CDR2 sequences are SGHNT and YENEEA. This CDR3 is CASSNLDKSEAFF. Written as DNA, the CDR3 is TGTGCCAGCAGCAACCTCGATAAGAGCGAGGCTTTCTTT. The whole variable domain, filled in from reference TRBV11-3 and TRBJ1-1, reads EAGVVQSPRYKIIEKKQPVAFWCNPISGHNTLYWYLQNLGQGPELLIRYENEEAVDDSQLPKDRFSAERLKGVDSTLKIQPAELGDSAVYLCASSNLDKSEAFFGQGTRLTVV.

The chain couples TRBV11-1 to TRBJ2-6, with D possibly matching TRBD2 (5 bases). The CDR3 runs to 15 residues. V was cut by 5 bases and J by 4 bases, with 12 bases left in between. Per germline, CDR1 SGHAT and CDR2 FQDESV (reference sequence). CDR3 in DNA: TGTGCCAGCAGCCGAGGGTCTTCGGGGGCCAACGTCCTGACTTTC. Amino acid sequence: CASSRGSSGANVLTF.

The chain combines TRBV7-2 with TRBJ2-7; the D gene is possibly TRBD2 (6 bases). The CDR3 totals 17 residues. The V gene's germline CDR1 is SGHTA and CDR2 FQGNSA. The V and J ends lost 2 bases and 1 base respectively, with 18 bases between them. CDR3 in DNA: TGTGCCAGCAGCTTATCGGAGGGTGGGGACTGGTCCTACGAGCAGTACTTC. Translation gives CASSLSEGGDWSYEQYF.

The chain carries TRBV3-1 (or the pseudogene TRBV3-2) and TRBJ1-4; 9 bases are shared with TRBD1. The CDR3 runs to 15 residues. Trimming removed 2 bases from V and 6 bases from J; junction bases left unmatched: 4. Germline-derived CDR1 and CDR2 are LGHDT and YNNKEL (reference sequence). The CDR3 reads CASSQSGQGYEKLFF. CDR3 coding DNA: TGTGCCAGCAGCCAAAGCGGACAGGGGTATGAAAAACTGTTTTTT.

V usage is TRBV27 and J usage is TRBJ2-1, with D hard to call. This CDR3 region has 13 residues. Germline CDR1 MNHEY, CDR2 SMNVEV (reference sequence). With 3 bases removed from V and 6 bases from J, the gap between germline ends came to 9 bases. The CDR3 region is CASSFWGSNEQFF. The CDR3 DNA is TGTGCCAGCAGTTTTTGGGGTTCCAATGAGCAGTTCTTC.

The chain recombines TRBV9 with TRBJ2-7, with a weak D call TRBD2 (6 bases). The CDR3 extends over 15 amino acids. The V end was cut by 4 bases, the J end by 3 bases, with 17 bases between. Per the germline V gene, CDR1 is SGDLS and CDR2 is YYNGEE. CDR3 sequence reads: CASSKSGGSVYEQYF. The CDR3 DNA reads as TGTGCCAGCAGCAAGTCCGGGGGTAGCGTCTACGAGCAGTACTTC.

The CDR3 spells CSARDSYEQYF. CDR3 coding DNA: TGCAGTGCTAGAGACTCCTACGAGCAGTACTTC. This chain connects TRBV20-1 to TRBJ2-7; no firm D call. Germline V gene lookup returns CDR1 DFQATT and CDR2 SNEGSKA (reference sequence). The CDR3 has 11 amino acids. Trimming took off 0 bases at V and 0 bases at J, with 0 bases between the two ends.

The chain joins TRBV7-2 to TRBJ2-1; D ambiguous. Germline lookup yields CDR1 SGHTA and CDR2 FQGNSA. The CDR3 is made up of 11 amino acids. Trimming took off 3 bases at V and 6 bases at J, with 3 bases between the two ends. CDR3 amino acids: CASSFLNEQFF. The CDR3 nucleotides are TGTGCCAGCAGCTTCCTCAATGAGCAGTTCTTC.